This T cell receptor (beta chain) appears in the sequencing data of a study of cytomegalovirus exposure and HLA in healthy donors. In the PCR, 60 Vbeta and 13 Jbeta primers were used. TCRdb's table, derived via immunoSEQ multiplex PCR, lists solely in-frame clones and lacks some. The sample carries some 200,000 clones, about 77% recorded once. Germline assignment: CDR1 SGHKS and CDR2 YYEKEE (reference sequence). The V and J ends lost 0 bases and 1 base, in that order; junction bases with no gene match: 2. CDR3 length: 15 residues. The sample comprised PBMCs. The sequence was obtained from a woman aged 25 to 39 in good health and CMV-seronegative. This chain uses TRBV5-5 with TRBJ2-7; TRBD2 matches at 9 bases. CDR3 bases: TGTGCCAGCAGCTTGGCTAGCGGGGAGTCCTACGAGCAGTACTTC. The encoded protein is CASSLASGESYEQYF.